Listed below are T cell receptor beta chains from one sample, sequenced in a study of cytomegalovirus exposure and HLA in healthy donors. Profiling relied on immunoSEQ multiplex PCR, and the TCRdb table lists in-frame clones only, not all of them. The table lists 60,000 or so clones, 90% to 95% of them singletons. Material: PBMCs. The source of these receptors is a woman aged 25-40 years in good health and CMV-seronegative. Each CDR3 is given with its conserved first and last residue. The order of the fields is D gene, J gene, V gene, clone size, CDR3 protein, CDR3 DNA. The D gene is left open where the match is weak. Only some rows state a clone size, as once, few, many or a class for expanded clones.

>-|TRBJ2-7|TRBV6-5|-
CASSYRGISYEQYF
TGTGCCAGCAGTTATAGGGGGATTAGTTACGAGCAGTACTTC
>-|TRBJ2-1|TRBV6-4|-
CASSDRRLRGGSEQFF
TGTGCCAGCAGTGACCGCCGTTTGAGAGGGGGTAGTGAGCAGTTCTTC
>TRBD1|TRBJ2-1|TRBV30|-
CAWSRTGASPWEQFF
TGTGCCTGGAGCCGGACAGGGGCCAGTCCATGGGAGCAGTTCTTC
>-|TRBJ1-5|TRBV19|-
CASSIGAGLGQPQHF
TGTGCCAGTAGTATTGGGGCAGGCCTAGGGCAGCCCCAGCATTTT
>-|TRBJ1-1|TRBV28|-
CASTFPGDPNTEAFF
TGTGCCAGCACTTTCCCGGGGGACCCGAACACTGAAGCTTTCTTT
>-|TRBJ1-1|TRBV5-1|-
CASSSDGALAVEAFF
TGCGCCAGCAGCAGTGATGGGGCCCTGGCGGTTGAAGCTTTCTTT
>TRBD2|TRBJ2-7|TRBV19|-
CASRANSGGTYEQYF
TGTGCCAGTAGGGCTAATAGCGGGGGGACCTACGAGCAGTACTTC
>-|TRBJ2-3|TRBV18|-
CASSPSFSTDTQYF
TGTGCCAGCTCACCTTCCTTCTCCACAGATACGCAGTATTTT
>TRBD2|TRBJ2-3|TRBV27|-
CASTYLAGLGTDTQYF
TGTGCCAGCACCTACCTAGCGGGTCTTGGCACAGATACGCAGTATTTT
>TRBD1|TRBJ1-2|TRBV6-5|-
CASSYSSQGAGGYTF
TGTGCCAGCAGTTACTCGTCACAGGGGGCAGGTGGCTACACCTTC
>-|TRBJ1-1|TRBV5-1|-
CASSFARGATEAFF
TGCGCCAGCAGCTTTGCCAGGGGCGCCACTGAAGCTTTCTTT
>-|TRBJ1-2|TRBV30|-
CAGREYPEAYTF
TGTGCCGGCCGAGAGTACCCGGAGGCGTACACCTTC
>-|TRBJ2-4|TRBV27|-
CASSPPAEAAKNIQYF
TGTGCCAGCAGCCCACCGGCGGAGGCTGCCAAAAACATTCAGTACTTC
>-|TRBJ1-1|TRBV6-1|once
CASSEAGGFNTEAFF
TGTGCCAGCAGTGAAGCGGGGGGATTTAACACTGAAGCTTTCTTT
>-|TRBJ1-1|TRBV27|-
CASSSRTPGHLAFF
TGTGCCAGCAGTTCGCGGACACCGGGACACCTAGCTTTCTTT
>-|TRBJ2-2|TRBV6-6|-
CASRGQTYTGELFF
TGTGCCAGCAGGGGCCAAACATACACCGGGGAGCTGTTTTTT